Listed below are T cell receptor beta chains from one sample, sequenced in a study of long-term antiretroviral therapy in people with HIV. Profiled with immunoSEQ multiplex PCR; TCRdb holds only in-frame clones, not every one. This table holds tens of thousands of clones, approximately 82% found once. Material: unsorted PBMCs, obtained 0.5 years after starting antiretroviral therapy. Receptor source: a man younger than 35 with HIV. CDR3s include the opening cysteine and the closing phenylalanine or tryptophan. The D gene is left open where the match is weak. Not all rows give a size; the values are once, few, many and, for expanded clones, a class.

size | D | J | V | CDR3 | DNA
NA | NA | TRBJ1-1 | TRBV7-2 | CASNDRDSTTEAFF | TGTGCCAGCAATGACCGGGACTCCACGACTGAAGCTTTCTTT
once | TRBD1 | TRBJ2-1 | TRBV11-1 | CASSITTGGSGIYNEQFF | TGTGCCAGCAGCATAACGACAGGGGGCTCTGGCATCTACAATGAGCAGTTCTTC
NA | TRBD1 | TRBJ2-7 | TRBV28 | CASSSAGTGAYEQYF | TGTGCCAGCAGTTCAGCCGGGACAGGGGCCTACGAGCAGTACTTC
NA | NA | TRBJ1-6 | TRBV14 | CASSKTDPLSPLHF | TGTGCCAGCAGCAAAACAGATCCGCTGTCACCCCTCCACTTT
NA | NA | TRBJ1-5 | TRBV28 | CASSLWSDSGYSNQPQHF | TGTGCCAGCAGTTTATGGTCTGACAGCGGTTATAGCAATCAGCCCCAGCATTTT
NA | TRBD2 | TRBJ2-3 | TRBV18 | CASSRRTSGGLFSSTDTQYF | TGTGCCAGCTCACGGCGGACTAGCGGGGGCCTATTTTCTAGCACAGATACGCAGTATTTT
once | TRBD1 | TRBJ2-7 | TRBV29-1 | CSVGQTYEQYF | TGCAGCGTGGGACAGACCTACGAGCAGTACTTC
NA | NA | TRBJ2-7 | TRBV9 | CASSPTTSYEQYF | TGTGCCAGCAGCCCAACTACTAGCTACGAGCAGTACTTC
NA | TRBD1 | TRBJ2-3 | TRBV19 | CASGQGTDTQYF | TGTGCCAGTGGACAGGGCACAGATACGCAGTATTTT
NA | NA | TRBJ1-1 | TRBV28 | CASSLIEGGTEAFF | TGTGCCAGCAGTTTAATCGAGGGTGGCACTGAAGCTTTCTTT
NA | TRBD1 | TRBJ1-1 | TRBV30 | CAWSTGVDTEAFF | TGTGCCTGGTCGACAGGGGTGGACACTGAAGCTTTCTTT
once | NA | TRBJ1-2 | TRBV7-9 | CASSLGLGGYTF | TGTGCCAGCAGCTTAGGGCTAGGTGGCTACACCTTC
NA | TRBD1 | TRBJ2-2 | TRBV6-4 | CASSETRTGAGELFF | TGTGCCAGCAGTGAAACCCGGACAGGGGCCGGGGAGCTGTTTTTT
NA | NA | TRBJ1-5 | TRBV10-1 | CATAPSTTVGLGLNQPQHF | TGCGCCACCGCTCCTAGTACAACGGTGGGCCTAGGCCTAAACCAGCCCCAGCATTTT
NA | NA | TRBJ2-7 | TRBV4-1 | CASSQDSPVVGELDEQYF | TGCGCCAGCAGCCAAGATTCCCCTGTGGTGGGGGAACTAGACGAGCAGTACTTC
NA | TRBD2 | TRBJ2-2 | TRBV5-1 | CASRQTSAGGELFF | TGCGCCAGCAGACAAACTAGCGCGGGCGGGGAGCTGTTTTTT
NA | NA | TRBJ2-7 | TRBV9 | CASSVESGWGGYEQYF | TGTGCCAGCAGCGTAGAGTCCGGTTGGGGTGGCTACGAGCAGTACTTC
NA | NA | TRBJ2-5 | TRBV11-2 | CASSSYGRVQETQYF | TGTGCCAGCAGCTCTTATGGGAGAGTCCAAGAGACCCAGTACTTC